One and the same sample provided the 7 T cell receptor beta chains below, sequenced in a study of Ad26.COV2.S vaccination and SARS-CoV-2 variants (dated by TCRdb to the early 2020s). The library was prepared using the immunoSEQ multiplex PCR assay. TCRdb provides this immuneACCESS table in a form limited to in-frame rearrangements. Some clones are lacking; in checked studies, under half of them reflect an unresolved V gene, and why the rest are absent is not known. This sample has about 350,000 clones in its table, and around 89% of those were observed once. The ten top clones hold around 6.4% of the sample. The treatment or condition label for this specimen denotes: around 19 received Ad26.COV2.S at low or high dose, single or two shots; 5 received placebo; per-sample allocation not given. Repertoires of vaccine and placebo recipients were sequenced from samples taken on day 63 after the first injection.

Sequences were derived from peripheral blood, sampled in a trial of Ad26.COV2.S vaccine versus placebo. The receptors derive from a person aged 18 to 65 who received the Ad26.COV2.S COVID-19 vaccine or a placebo.

CDR3 DNA: TGTGCCAGTAGTATTATAGGGGGCAATGAGCAGTTCTTC. It specifies CASSIIGGNEQFF. This chain links TRBV19 with TRBJ2-1; D perhaps matches TRBD1 (6 bases). V lost 3 bases, J lost 6 bases, and 9 bases lay in between. The CDR3 consists of 13 residues. Germline CDR1 LNHDA, CDR2 SQIVND (reference sequence).

The chain employs TRBV19 and TRBJ1-3; 7 nucleotides agree with TRBD1. The V gene end was trimmed by 3 bases and the J gene end by 0 bases; junction bases not matched to a gene: 8. The CDR3 is 17 amino acids. Germline assignment: CDR1 LNHDA and CDR2 SQIVND (reference sequence). CDR3 DNA: TGTGCCAGTAGTATTGGGCGACAGGGATTCTCTGGAAACACCATATATTTT. Amino acid sequence: CASSIGRQGFSGNTIYF.

This clone has more than one count but fewer than ten. The gene calls are TRBV4-1 and TRBJ2-7; D tentatively fits TRBD1 or TRBD2 (5 bases each). Trimming removed 0 bases at V and 0 bases at J, with 21 bases between. The CDR3 totals 19 residues. Germline loops: CDR1 MGHRA, CDR2 YSYEKL. The CDR3 loop reads CASSQDEVGGAGSSYEQYF. CDR3 coding DNA: TGCGCCAGCAGCCAAGATGAGGTAGGTGGTGCAGGGAGCTCCTACGAGCAGTACTTC.

The chain carries TRBV2 and TRBJ2-3; D unclear. The CDR3 spans 14 residues. From germline, CDR1 is SNHLY and CDR2 FYNNEI. V was clipped by 5 bases and J by 0 bases, with 9 bases between them. CDR3 residues: CASSSASSTDTQYF. The CDR3 coding sequence is TGTGCCAGCAGTTCCGCCAGTAGCACAGATACGCAGTATTTT.

The gene calls are TRBV4-1 and TRBJ2-2; TRBD1 aligns across 9 bases. V gave up 4 bases and J gave up 3 bases; unmatched junction bases: 6. CDR3 length: 16 residues. Germline V gene lookup returns CDR1 MGHRA and CDR2 YSYEKL. The CDR3 coding sequence is TGCGCCAGCAGCCCTGGACAGGGGCCATACACCGGGGAGCTGTTTTTT. This sequence encodes CASSPGQGPYTGELFF.

The chain joins TRBV5-1 to TRBJ1-6, with D perhaps matching TRBD1 (6 bases). The V end lost 7 bases, the J end lost 0 bases, and 20 bases lay between the germline ends. The germline CDR1 and CDR2 sequences are SGHRS and YFSETQ. CDR3 length: 18 residues. The CDR3: CASSPGPDRSSYNSPLHF. Written as DNA, the CDR3 is TGCGCCAGCTCTCCAGGACCAGACAGGAGCTCCTATAATTCACCCCTCCACTTT.

This clone is a singleton in its sample. The chain carries TRBV12-5 and TRBJ1-2; D uncertain. Trimming cost V 1 base and J 3 bases, with 9 bases left between them. The CDR3 sequence is 14 residues long. Germline assignment: CDR1 LGHNT and CDR2 FRNRAP. CDR3 residues: CASGLAIWDYGYTF. CDR3 sequence (DNA): TGTGCTAGTGGTTTGGCCATCTGGGACTATGGCTACACCTTC.